This TCR beta chain was recorded in a study of T-cell reconstitution after alpha-beta-depleted transplantation in children. Broader study findings: Expanded graft clones, several hundred of them, were reportedly the source of alpha-beta T cells about two months after transplant. After one year, T-cell counts and TCRbeta diversity mostly came from new T cells. It was surviving recipient T cells and thymic progenitors that gave some patients high TCRbeta diversity at day 60.

This clonotype came up a few times. The antigen is unknown. For TCRbeta, the library was prepared with unique molecular identifiers. Each CDR3 protein gets one entry after TCRdb re-called the PCR reads with MiXCR. The sample lists 500,000 to 650,000 distinct CDR3 sequences, about an eighth occurring once. CDR1 and CDR2 from the germline V gene are SGHTA and FQGNSA. CDR3 length: 16 residues. Trimming cost V 2 bases and J 3 bases; bases outside gene matches: 6. This clonotype was sampled from a male patient under 18 who had a stem cell transplant for acute myeloid leukemia, so the T cells may come from the graft donor. This chain links TRBV7-2 with TRBJ1-5, with 8 bases identical to TRBD1. This material consisted of PBMCs, mostly from graft donor cells, taken 360 days after TCRalphabeta/CD19-depleted stem cell transplant. CDR3 DNA sequence: TGTGCCAGCAGCTTAAGGGCAGGGGGCGACAATCAGCCCCAGCATTTT. This gives the protein CASSLRAGGDNQPQHF.